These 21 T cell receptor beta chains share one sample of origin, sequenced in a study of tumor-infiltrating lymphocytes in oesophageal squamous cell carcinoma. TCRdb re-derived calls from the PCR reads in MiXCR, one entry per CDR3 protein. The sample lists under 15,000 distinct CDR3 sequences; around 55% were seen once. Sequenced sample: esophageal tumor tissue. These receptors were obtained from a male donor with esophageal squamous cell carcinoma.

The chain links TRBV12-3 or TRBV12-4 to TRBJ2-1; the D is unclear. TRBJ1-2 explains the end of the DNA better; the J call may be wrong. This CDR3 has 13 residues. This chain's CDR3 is CASRPTGYYGYTF. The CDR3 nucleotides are TGTGCCAGCAGGCCTACGGGGTACTATGGCTACACCTTC.

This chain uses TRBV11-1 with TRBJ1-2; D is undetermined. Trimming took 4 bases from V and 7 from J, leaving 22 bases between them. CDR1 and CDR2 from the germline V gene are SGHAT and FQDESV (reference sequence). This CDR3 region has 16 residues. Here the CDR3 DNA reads TGTGCCAGCAGCTACGGTGACGCTAGTGTCGTGGGTGGCTACACCTTC. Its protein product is CASSYGDASVVGGYTF.

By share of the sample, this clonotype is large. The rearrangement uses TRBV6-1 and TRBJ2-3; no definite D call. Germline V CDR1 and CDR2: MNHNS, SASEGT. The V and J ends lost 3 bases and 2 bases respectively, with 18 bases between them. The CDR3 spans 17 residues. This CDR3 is CASSDRGGGDLTDTQYF. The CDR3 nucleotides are TGTGCCAGCAGTGATAGAGGCGGCGGAGACCTCACAGATACGCAGTATTTT.

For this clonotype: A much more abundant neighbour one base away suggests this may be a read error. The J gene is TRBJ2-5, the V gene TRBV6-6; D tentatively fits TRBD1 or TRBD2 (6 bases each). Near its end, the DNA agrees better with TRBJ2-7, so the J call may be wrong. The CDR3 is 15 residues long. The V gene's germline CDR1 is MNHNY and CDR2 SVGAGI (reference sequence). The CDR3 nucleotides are TGTGCCAGCAGTGACTTGGGGGGCACATTCTACGAGCAGTACTTC. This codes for CASSDLGGTFYEQYF.

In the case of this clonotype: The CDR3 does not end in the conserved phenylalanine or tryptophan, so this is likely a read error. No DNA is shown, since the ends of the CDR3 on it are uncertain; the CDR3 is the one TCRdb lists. The CDR3 loop is CASSEVPTDSPLHFGS. The genes are TRBV6-1 and TRBJ2-7; the table's D call TRBD2 went unverified against the DNA. Germline CDR1 MNHNS, CDR2 SASEGT. With termini counted, the CDR3 has 16 amino acids.

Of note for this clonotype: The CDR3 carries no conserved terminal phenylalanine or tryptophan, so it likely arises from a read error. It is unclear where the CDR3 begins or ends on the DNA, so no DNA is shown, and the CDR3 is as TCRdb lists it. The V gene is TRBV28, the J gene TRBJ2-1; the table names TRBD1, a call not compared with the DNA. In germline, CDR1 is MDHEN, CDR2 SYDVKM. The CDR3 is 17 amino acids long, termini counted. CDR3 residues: CASRKLGGGGNEQFFGN.

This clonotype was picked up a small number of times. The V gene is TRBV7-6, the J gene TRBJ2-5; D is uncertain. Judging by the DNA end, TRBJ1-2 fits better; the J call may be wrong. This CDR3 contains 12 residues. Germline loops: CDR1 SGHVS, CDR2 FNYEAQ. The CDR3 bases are TGTGCCAGCAGCTTAGAAAACTATGGCTACACCTTC. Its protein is CASSLENYGYTF.

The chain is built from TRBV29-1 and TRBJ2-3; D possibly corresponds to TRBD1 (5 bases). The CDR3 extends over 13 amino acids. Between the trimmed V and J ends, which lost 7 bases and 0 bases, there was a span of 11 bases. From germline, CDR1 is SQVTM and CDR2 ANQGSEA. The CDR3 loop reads CSEATDSTDTQYF. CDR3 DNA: TGCAGCGAAGCGACAGACAGCACAGATACGCAGTATTTT.

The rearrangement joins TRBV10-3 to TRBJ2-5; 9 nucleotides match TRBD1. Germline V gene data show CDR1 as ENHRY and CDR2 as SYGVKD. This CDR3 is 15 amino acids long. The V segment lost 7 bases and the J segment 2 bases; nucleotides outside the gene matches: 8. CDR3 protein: CAIIFGQGSQETQYF. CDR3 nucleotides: TGTGCCATCATATTTGGACAGGGGTCTCAAGAGACCCAGTACTTC.

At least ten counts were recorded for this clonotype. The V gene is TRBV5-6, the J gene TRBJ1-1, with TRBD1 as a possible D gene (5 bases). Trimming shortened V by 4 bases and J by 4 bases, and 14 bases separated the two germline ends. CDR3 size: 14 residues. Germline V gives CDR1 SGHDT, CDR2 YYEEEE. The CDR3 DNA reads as TGTGCCAGCAGCCTGGGACTTCTAGGCACTGAAGCTTTCTTT. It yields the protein CASSLGLLGTEAFF.

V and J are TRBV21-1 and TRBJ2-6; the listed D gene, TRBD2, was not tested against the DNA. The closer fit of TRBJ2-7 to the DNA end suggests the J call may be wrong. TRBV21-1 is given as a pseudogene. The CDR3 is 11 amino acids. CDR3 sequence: CARTGGGEQYF. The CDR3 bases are TGTGCCAGAACGGGAGGTGGTGAGCAGTACTTC.

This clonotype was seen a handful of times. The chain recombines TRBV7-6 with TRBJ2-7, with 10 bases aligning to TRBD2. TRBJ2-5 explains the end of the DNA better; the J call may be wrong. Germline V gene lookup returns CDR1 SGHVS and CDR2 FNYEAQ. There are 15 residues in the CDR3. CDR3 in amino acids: CASSLRTSGEETQYF. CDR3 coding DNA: TGTGCCAGCAGCCTACGGACTAGCGGTGAAGAGACCCAGTACTTC.

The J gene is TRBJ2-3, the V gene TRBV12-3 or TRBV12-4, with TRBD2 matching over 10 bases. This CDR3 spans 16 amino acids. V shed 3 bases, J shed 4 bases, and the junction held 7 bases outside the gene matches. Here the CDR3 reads CASSFGLAESSDTQYF. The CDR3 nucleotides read TGTGCCAGCAGTTTCGGACTAGCGGAGAGCTCAGATACGCAGTATTTT.

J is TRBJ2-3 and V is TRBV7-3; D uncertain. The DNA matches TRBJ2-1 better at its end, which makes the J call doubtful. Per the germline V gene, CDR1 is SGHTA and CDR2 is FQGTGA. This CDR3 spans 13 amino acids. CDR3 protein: CASSLGRHNEQFF. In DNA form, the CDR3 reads TGTGCCAGCAGCTTAGGAAGACACAATGAGCAGTTCTTC.

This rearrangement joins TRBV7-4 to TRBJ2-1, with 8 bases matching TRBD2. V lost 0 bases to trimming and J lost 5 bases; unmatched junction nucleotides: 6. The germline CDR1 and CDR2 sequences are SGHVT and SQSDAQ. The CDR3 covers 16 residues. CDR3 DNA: TGTGCCAGCAGCTTAGCGCGGGGGGCACCCAACAATGAGCAGTTCTTC. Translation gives CASSLARGAPNNEQFF. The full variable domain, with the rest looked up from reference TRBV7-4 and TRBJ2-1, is GAGVSQSPRYKVAKRGRDVALRCDSISGHVTLYWYRQTLGQGSEVLTYSQSDAQRDKSGRPSGRFSAERPERSVSTLKIQRTEQGDSAVYLCASSLARGAPNNEQFFGPGTRLTVL.

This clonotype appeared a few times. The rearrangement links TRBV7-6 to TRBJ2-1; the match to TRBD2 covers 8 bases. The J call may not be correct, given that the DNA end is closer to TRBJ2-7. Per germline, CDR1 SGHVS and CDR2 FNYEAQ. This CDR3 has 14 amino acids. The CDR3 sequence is CASSSIPGLEEQYF. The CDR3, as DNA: TGTGCCAGCAGCTCTATTCCGGGACTAGAAGAGCAGTACTTC.

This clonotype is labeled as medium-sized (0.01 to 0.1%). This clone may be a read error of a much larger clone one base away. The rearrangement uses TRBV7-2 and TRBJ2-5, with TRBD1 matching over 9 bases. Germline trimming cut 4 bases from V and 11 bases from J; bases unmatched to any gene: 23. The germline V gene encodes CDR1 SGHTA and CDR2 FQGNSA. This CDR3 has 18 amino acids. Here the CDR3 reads CASSSRLPGTGTYNEQYF. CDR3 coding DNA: TGTGCCAGCAGCTCACGACTCCCCGGGACAGGGACATACAATGAGCAGTACTTC.

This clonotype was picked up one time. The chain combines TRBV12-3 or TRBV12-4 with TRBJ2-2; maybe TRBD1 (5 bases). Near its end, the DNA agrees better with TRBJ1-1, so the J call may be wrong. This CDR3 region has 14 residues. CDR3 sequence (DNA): TGTGCCAGCAGTGGGACGCGCGGGAACACTGAAGCTTTCTTT. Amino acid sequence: CASSGTRGNTEAFF.

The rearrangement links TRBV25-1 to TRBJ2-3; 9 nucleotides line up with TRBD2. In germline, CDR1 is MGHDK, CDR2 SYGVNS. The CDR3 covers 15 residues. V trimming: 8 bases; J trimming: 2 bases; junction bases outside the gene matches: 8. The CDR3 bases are TGTGCCAGCGGGGGCCTAGCGGGGCTCACAGATACGCAGTATTTT. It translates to CASGGLAGLTDTQYF. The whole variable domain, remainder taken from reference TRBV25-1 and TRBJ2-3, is EADIYQTPRYLVIGTGKKITLECSQTMGHDKMYWYQQDPGMELHLIHYSYGVNSTEKGDLSSESTVSRIRTEHFPLTLESARPSHTSQYLCASGGLAGLTDTQYFGPGTRLTVL.

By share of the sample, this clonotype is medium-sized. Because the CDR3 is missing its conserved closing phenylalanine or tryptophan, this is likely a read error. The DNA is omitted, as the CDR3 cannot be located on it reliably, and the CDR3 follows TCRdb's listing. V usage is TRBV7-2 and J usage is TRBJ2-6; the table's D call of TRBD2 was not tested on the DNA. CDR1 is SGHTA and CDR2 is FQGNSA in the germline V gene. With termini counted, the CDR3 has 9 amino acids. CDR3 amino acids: CASSLRTSG.

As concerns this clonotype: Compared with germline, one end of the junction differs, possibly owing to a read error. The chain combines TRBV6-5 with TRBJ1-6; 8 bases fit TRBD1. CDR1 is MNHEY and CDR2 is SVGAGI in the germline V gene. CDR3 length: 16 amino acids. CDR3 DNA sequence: TGTGCCAGCAGACTAAAGGGGACAGGACCTTTTTACGCGCAGTACTTT. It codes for CASRLKGTGPFYAQYF.